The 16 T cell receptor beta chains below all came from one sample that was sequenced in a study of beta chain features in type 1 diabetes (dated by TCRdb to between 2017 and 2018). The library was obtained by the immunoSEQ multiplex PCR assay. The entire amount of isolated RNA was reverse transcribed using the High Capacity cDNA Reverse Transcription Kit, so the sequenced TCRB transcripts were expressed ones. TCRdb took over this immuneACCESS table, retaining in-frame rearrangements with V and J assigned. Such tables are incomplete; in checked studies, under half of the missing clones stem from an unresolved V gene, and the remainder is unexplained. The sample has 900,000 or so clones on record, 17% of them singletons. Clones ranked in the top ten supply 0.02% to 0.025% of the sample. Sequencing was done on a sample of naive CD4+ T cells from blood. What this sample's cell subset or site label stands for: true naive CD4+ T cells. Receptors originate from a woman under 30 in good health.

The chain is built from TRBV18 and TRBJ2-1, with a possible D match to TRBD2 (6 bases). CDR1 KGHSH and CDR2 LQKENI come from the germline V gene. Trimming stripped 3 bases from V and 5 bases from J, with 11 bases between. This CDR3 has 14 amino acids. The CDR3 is CASSPTRVNNEQFF. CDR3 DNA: TGTGCCAGCTCACCGACTAGGGTAAACAATGAGCAGTTCTTC. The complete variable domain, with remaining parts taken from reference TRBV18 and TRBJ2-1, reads NAGVMQNPRHLVRRRGQEARLRCSPMKGHSHVYWYRQLPEEGLKFMVYLQKENIIDESGMPKERFSAEFPKEGPSILRIQQVVRGDSAAYFCASSPTRVNNEQFFGPGTRLTVL.

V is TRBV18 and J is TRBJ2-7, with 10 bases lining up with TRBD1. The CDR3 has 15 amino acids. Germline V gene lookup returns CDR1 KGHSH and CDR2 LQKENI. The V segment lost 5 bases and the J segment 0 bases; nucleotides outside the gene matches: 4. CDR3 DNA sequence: TGTGCCAGCTCATCGACAGGGGGCAGCTCCTACGAGCAGTACTTC. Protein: CASSSTGGSSYEQYF.

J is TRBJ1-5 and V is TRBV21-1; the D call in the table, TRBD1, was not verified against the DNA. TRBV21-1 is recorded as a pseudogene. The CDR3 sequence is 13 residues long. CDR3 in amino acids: CASNPGMNQPQHF. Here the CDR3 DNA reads TGTGCCAGTAACCCAGGGATGAATCAGCCCCAGCATTTT.

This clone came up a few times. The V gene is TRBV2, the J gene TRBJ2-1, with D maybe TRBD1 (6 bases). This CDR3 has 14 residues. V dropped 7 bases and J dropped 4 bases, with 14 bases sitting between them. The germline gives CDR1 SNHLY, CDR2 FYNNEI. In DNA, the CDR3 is TGTGCCAGCACCCCGAGGGGGATATACAATGAGCAGTTCTTC. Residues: CASTPRGIYNEQFF.

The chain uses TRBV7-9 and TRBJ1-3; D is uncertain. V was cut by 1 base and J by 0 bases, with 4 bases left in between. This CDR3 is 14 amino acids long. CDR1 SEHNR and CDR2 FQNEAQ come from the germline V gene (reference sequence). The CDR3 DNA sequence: TGTGCCAGCAGCTTAGGCCACTCTGGAAACACCATATATTTT. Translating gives CASSLGHSGNTIYF. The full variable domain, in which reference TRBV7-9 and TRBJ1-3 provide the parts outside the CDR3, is DTGVSQNPRHKITKRGQNVTFRCDPISEHNRLYWYRQTLGQGPEFLTYFQNEAQLEKSRLLSDRFSAERPKGSFSTLEIQRTEQGDSAMYLCASSLGHSGNTIYFGEGSWLTVV.

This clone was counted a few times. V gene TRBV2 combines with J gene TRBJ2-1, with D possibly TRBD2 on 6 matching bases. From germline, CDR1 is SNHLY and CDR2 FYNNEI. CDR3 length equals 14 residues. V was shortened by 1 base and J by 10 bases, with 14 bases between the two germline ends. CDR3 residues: CASSEVIIGGEQFF. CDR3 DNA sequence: TGTGCCAGCAGTGAAGTAATTATTGGAGGGGAGCAGTTCTTC.

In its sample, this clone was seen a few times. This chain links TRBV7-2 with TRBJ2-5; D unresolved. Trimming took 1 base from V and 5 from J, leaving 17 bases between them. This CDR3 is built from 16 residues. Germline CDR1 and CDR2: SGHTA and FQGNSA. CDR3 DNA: TGTGCCAGCAGCTTAGTCGGCTACGCCTTGGGGGAGACCCAGTACTTC. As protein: CASSLVGYALGETQYF. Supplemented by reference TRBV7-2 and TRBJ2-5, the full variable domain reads GAGVSQSPSNKVTEKGKDVELRCDPISGHTALYWYRQSLGQGLEFLIYFQGNSAPDKSGLPSDRFSAERTGGSVSTLTIQRTQQEDSAVYLCASSLVGYALGETQYFGPGTRLLVL.

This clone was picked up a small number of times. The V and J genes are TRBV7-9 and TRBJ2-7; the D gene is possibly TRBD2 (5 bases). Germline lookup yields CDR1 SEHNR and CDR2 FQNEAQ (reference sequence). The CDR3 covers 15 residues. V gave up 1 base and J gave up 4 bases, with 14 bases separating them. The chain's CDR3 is CASSLDVGVGYEQYF. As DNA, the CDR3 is TGTGCCAGCAGCTTAGATGTGGGAGTGGGTTACGAGCAGTACTTC.

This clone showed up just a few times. CDR3 nucleotides: TGTGCCAGCAGCACCGAACTAGTTTCCTACGAGCAGTACTTC. This gives the protein CASSTELVSYEQYF. The chain joins TRBV11-2 to TRBJ2-7; a possible D gene is TRBD2 (5 bases). From germline, CDR1 is SGHAT and CDR2 FQNNGV. This CDR3 contains 14 residues. Trimming removed 5 bases at V and 1 base at J, with 12 bases between. The complete variable domain, with remaining parts taken from reference TRBV11-2 and TRBJ2-7, reads EAGVAQSPRYKIIEKRQSVAFWCNPISGHATLYWYQQILGQGPKLLIQFQNNGVVDDSQLPKDRFSAERLKGVDSTLKIQPAKLEDSAVYLCASSTELVSYEQYFGPGTRLTVT.

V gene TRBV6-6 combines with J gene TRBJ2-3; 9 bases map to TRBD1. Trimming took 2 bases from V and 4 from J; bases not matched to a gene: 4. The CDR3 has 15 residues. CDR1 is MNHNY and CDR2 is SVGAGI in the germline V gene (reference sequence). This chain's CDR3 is CASSYGTGRPDTQYF. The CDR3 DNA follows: TGTGCCAGCAGTTACGGGACAGGGAGACCAGATACGCAGTATTTT.

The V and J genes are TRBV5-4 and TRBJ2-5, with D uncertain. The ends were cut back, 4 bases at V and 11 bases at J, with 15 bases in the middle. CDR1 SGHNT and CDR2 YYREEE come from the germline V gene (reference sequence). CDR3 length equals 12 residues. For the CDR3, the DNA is TGTGCCAGCAGCGCTCCGGGTGGTGAGCAGTACTTC. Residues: CASSAPGGEQYF.

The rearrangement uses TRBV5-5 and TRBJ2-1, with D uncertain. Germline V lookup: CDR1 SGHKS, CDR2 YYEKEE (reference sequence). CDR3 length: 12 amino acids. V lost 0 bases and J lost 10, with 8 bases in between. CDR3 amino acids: CASSLASAEQFF. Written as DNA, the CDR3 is TGTGCCAGCAGCTTGGCCTCTGCGGAGCAGTTCTTC.

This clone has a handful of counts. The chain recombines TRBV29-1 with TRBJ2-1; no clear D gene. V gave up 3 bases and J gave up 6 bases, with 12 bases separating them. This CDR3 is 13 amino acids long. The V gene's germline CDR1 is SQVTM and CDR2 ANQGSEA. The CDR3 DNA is TGCAGCGTTGATCGAAGGGTATCCAATGAGCAGTTCTTC. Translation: CSVDRRVSNEQFF.

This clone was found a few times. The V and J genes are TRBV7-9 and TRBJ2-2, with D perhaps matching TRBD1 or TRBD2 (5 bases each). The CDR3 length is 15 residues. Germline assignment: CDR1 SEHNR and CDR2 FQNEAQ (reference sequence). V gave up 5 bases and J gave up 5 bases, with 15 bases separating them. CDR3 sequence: CASSEGPPGTGELFF. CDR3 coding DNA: TGTGCCAGCAGCGAGGGGCCTCCAGGGACCGGGGAGCTGTTTTTT.

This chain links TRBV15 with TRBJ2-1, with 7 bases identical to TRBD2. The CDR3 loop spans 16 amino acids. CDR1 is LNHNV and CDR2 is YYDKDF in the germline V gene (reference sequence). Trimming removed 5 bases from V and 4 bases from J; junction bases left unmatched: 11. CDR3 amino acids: CATSSPGGSGYNEQFF. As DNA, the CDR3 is TGTGCCACCAGCTCCCCCGGGGGGAGCGGATACAATGAGCAGTTCTTC.

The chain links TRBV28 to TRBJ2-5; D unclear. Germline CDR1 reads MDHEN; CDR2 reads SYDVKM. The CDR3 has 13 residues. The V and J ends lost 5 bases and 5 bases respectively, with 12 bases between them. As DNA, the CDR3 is TGTGCCAGCAGTCGCTTCCTTAGGGAGACCCAGTACTTC. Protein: CASSRFLRETQYF.